Below, one T cell receptor beta chain is given with its context. Its recognized antigen is unknown. The record has no base qualities; no much larger clone is one base away. This sample was included in a study of cytomegalovirus exposure and HLA in healthy donors (dated by TCRdb to the late 2010s). The study in broad terms: In an earlier analysis of under 750 of the donors, under 300 Gb of sequence data and just under 120 million unique TCR beta sequences from roughly 190 million T cells were reported. All discovery cohort repertoires had been generated on a single sequencing platform. Five DR-DQ haplotypes were handled as single units for association and clustering because linkage in the cohort was strong. High-throughput TCR immunosequencing, statistical association of individual TCRs with disease status, and machine learning were combined to predict cytomegalovirus infection status. Typing coverage differed by locus: A, B, C, DRB1 and DQB1 were typed in about 620-630 donors, DQA1 in about 500, DPA1 in approximately 610, and DPB1 in about 450. Donor age, sex, ethnicity and CMV serostatus were compiled together with the repertoire data. The later analysis used no new phenotypic data to find candidate immune exposures, relying instead on TCR beta sequences and their occurrence across donors. About 310 gigabases of sequencing data and approximately 80 million unique TCR sequences were included in an early release covering over 600 HLA-typed donors. Along with the approximately 600-subject first cohort, a separate validation cohort of some 130 different subjects was used. In a later genetic analysis, genome-wide SNP genotypes for about 65% of the roughly 670 donors were used, and that subset was treated as a discovery cohort. Among the 398 genotyped donors, about 85% belonged to the genetic ancestry cluster associated with self-reported Caucasian donors. The study aimed to test whether signatures of past pathogen exposure could be identified by cataloging public T cell receptors. The study used immunosequencing to profile the T cell repertoires of 600 to 850 subjects and linked those repertoires to cytomegalovirus serostatus. A later analysis re-analyzed previously published TCR beta repertoires from 666 donors and added high-resolution HLA genotyping to study TCR occurrence patterns. To decide whether each TCR beta V gene segment behaved as functional or pseudogenic, an earlier analysis of 587 of the donors relied on high-throughput TCR beta sequencing. Across some 400 genotyped donors of the cohort, an average of about 200,000 unique TCR beta nucleotide sequences per donor were sequenced, and roughly 20% of those sequences were non-productive. HLA typing covered class I and class II loci at four-digit resolution.

Library generation was performed with the immunoSEQ multiplex PCR assay. For the multiplex PCR, a mixture combining 60 forward primers for TCR Vbeta segments and 13 reverse primers for TCR Jbeta segments was used. The CDR3 region of rearranged TCR beta genes was amplified from genomic DNA by a multiplex PCR assay. On the Illumina HiSeq System, the amplified TCR beta libraries were sequenced as 87-base-pair reads. In the original analysis: Across the 670 or so repertoires, a later analysis counted approximately 83 million unique TCR beta chains, 9 million to 14 million of which were shared by at least two donors. Raw reads were error-corrected and collapsed into unique sequences by a nearest-neighbor algorithm in which closely related sequences were merged to remove PCR and sequencing errors. To assign V, D and J gene segments, CDR3 sequences were aligned to IMGT reference sequences. For a sequence to be retained, at least a six-nucleotide match to both a V gene segment and a J gene segment was required. A rearrangement was called productive if the CDR3 had no stop codons and remained in frame with V and J, and every other rearrangement was called non-productive. Following IMGT convention, CDR3 was defined as the stretch from the second conserved V-encoded cysteine to the conserved J-encoded phenylalanine. Sequences without an unambiguous match to a single V gene segment were excluded from the earlier analysis of a few hundred of the donors. An earlier analysis of several hundred of the donors called V segments functional above 56.7% productive rearrangements and segregating when the between-donor standard deviation exceeded 5%. A statistical classification framework was built for diagnosing cytomegalovirus status from the catalog of TCR beta chain sequences. In a later analysis, V and J genes were assigned by comparing TCR nucleotide sequences against IMGT/GENE-DB human TR gene sequences. The TCRdist pipeline was used in a later analysis to assign CDR3 sequences and most-parsimonious VDJ recombination scenarios. A later analysis defined each TCR beta chain by its CDR3 amino acid sequence plus V-gene family, and excluded reads lacking a unique V-gene family. In a later analysis, approximately 590 highly shared, low-generation-probability nucleotide sequences were removed to address suspected cross-contamination and a sequencing artifact. In a later analysis, a clonal expansion index was calculated for each public chain from normalized within-repertoire ranks of inferred template counts. In a later analysis, generation probabilities were computed with a VDJ recombination model fitted to out-of-frame rearrangements, and the resulting probabilities were checked against IGoR. Hypergeometric tests were used in a later analysis to score TCR-TCR, TCR-HLA and TCR-CMV co-occurrence, with a repertoire-size bias correction applied to the TCR pairs. In a later analysis, false discovery rates were estimated by permuting HLA or CMV assignments 20 times. In a later analysis, co-occurring TCRs were grouped using DBSCAN, and TCRdist sequence similarity was added for clustering within HLA-allele-positive subsets. Repertoires with fewer than 30,000 or more than 120,000 public chains were left out of co-occurrence clustering, as were four to six repertoires with anomalous nucleotide sharing. TCRdb took over this immuneACCESS table, retaining in-frame rearrangements with V and J assigned. Such tables are incomplete; in checked studies, under half of the missing clones stem from an unresolved V gene, and the remainder is unexplained. That table is the source of V, J and clone size, and D and trimming were worked out from the DNA. This sample comprises some 160,000 clones, approximately 81% of them detected only once. The top ten clonotypes cover over 2% of the sample.

What the research found in general, with its limitations: HLA typing was unavailable for some donors at each locus, so association tests used only the typed subset. According to a later analysis, most CMV-associated TCR beta chains appeared to be HLA-restricted, and the HLA associations seemed to be driven largely by CMV exposure. The authors suggested that the approach could potentially be generalized to other disease states and immunological phenotypes. In a later analysis, HLA-associated TCR beta chains showed more clonal expansion and lower generation probabilities than non-associated chains that were equally common. An association between a missense DCLRE1C variant and V-gene and J-gene trimming of TCR beta chains was found in a later genetic analysis and replicated in an independent cohort. In a later analysis, TCR association rates were found to vary across HLA loci, with the most associated TCRs seen for DRB1 alleles and the fewest for HLA-C alleles. A later analysis reported that several top co-occurrence clusters appeared linked to parvovirus B19, influenza, CMV and Epstein-Barr virus. Sequencing depth was assumed to be roughly uniform across donors in the presence/absence analyses, though that assumption may not hold. Specific HLA alleles were associated with 15,000 to 20,000 TCR beta sequences at a false discovery rate of 0.05 in a later analysis. According to a later genetic analysis, donors in an Asian-associated ancestry cluster had fewer N-insertions in productive TCRs than the approximately 630-donor mean. Cytomegalovirus status was reported to be diagnosed by the classifier with high specificity and sensitivity in both the original and validation cohorts. In an earlier analysis of around 600 of the donors, most TCR beta V segments appeared in productive rearrangements about 87% or about 30% of the time, broadly matching IMGT annotations. A group of highly shared sequence variants was considered likely to be a technical artifact of the sequencing pipeline. A few of the identified cytomegalovirus-associated TCR beta chains were confirmed in vitro to be specific for cytomegalovirus antigens. A further reported finding was that TCR beta sequences accurately predicted the HLA-A and HLA-B alleles for most subjects in the first cohort. Because the 87-base-pair reads could not distinguish some IMGT-functional V segments, including TRBV6-2 and TRBV6-3, those segments were excluded. When HLA alleles, especially DR and DQ, strongly co-occurred, attributing TCR associations to individual alleles was difficult. Most TCR sequences were seen in very few donors, while some public TCRs were found in many individuals. CMV serostatus was the only immune exposure information available for the cohort. Correlated functional status among segregating V segments might be attributable to linkage disequilibrium, but an unknown experimental factor could not be ruled out. Because counts were too low, seventeen rarely observed V segments, including chromosome 9 orphons, were left out of the earlier analysis of 500 to 750 of the donors. In the study, approximately 160 TCR beta chains were listed as associated with cytomegalovirus. The cohort was sequenced for TCR beta chains only, and without alpha or paired-chain data the features that could be detected were limited.

The germline V gene yields SNHLY for CDR1 and FYNNEI for CDR2. The V end loses 7 bases and the J end loses 0 bases, and a stretch of 10 bases separates them. Reading from cysteine to phenylalanine, the CDR3 counts 14 amino acids. The DNA shown is the 42-base CDR3, in frame from base 1. In total, 630 or so healthy bone marrow donors made up the cohort. All cohort members were sampled while nominally healthy, although unrecorded immune exposures were likely present. The donor was CMV seronegative and was included in the group of 352 seronegative cohort members. Every donor gave a peripheral blood sample, and the peripheral blood mononuclear cells from that sample were used for TCR beta sequencing. Genomic DNA extraction from the blood cell samples was performed with the Qiagen DNeasy Blood Extraction Kit.

The sequence derives from a boy younger than 10 in good health and CMV-seronegative. Sequencing used PBMCs. Recombination connected TRBV2 to TRBJ1-5, with no confidently assigned D gene. The nucleotides read TGTGCCAGCATGGGAGAGATTAGCAATCAGCCCCAGCATTTT. Translated, this is CASMGEISNQPQHF.